Listed here are 3 T cell receptor beta chains from one sample, sequenced in a study of molecular identifiers for immune sequencing clone quantification. One entry per CDR3 protein results from TCRdb running MiXCR on the PCR reads. The profile shows roughly 320,000 distinct CDR3 sequences, roughly 24% of them singletons. Sequences were obtained from naive CD8+ T cells from blood, with Jurkat cell RNA spiked in. As to subset: FACS-sorted CD8+CD4-CCR7+CD45RA+ naive T cells. These receptors all come from a human donor in good health. Some libraries in this study had Jurkat cell RNA spiked in.

This chain uses TRBV7-2 with TRBJ2-1; D is possibly TRBD2 (5 bases). The CDR3 is 16 amino acids. From germline, CDR1 is SGHTA and CDR2 FQGNSA. V lost 5 bases to trimming and J lost 0 bases, with 14 bases between them. The CDR3 loop is CASSARTRSSYNEQFF. The CDR3 nucleotides read TGTGCCAGCAGCGCCCGGACTCGGAGCTCCTACAATGAGCAGTTCTTC.

About this clonotype: This sequence may be a read error, since a much larger clone differs from it by one base. The rearrangement links TRBV24-1 to TRBJ2-1; tentatively, D is TRBD1 (6 bases). The CDR3 runs 16 residues. Germline-derived CDR1 and CDR2 are KGHDR and SFDVKD. Trimming removed 2 bases at V and 2 bases at J, with 12 bases between. Here the CDR3 reads CATSDSGEGAYNEQFF. The CDR3, as DNA: TGTGCCACCAGTGATTCAGGCGAGGGGGCCTACAATGAGCAGTTCTTC.

The sample holds many counts of this clonotype. The chain combines TRBV7-2 with TRBJ2-7; D might be TRBD1 or TRBD2, each matching 5 bases. Germline V CDR1 and CDR2: SGHTA, FQGNSA. The CDR3 is 14 residues long. The V end lost 1 base, the J end lost 7 bases, and 14 bases lay between the germline ends. The CDR3 reads CASSLVTGAGEQYF. CDR3 nucleotides: TGTGCCAGCAGCTTAGTAACCGGGGCTGGGGAGCAGTACTTC.